The 15 T cell receptor beta chains presented below share a single source sample, sequenced in a study of OX40 agonist ivuxolimab in advanced cancers. Assay used: immunoSEQ multiplex PCR; TCRdb lists only in-frame clones, some missing. The table records over 75,000 clones, just over 90% of them present only once. Sequenced here: CD4+ or CD8+ T cells sorted from blood, sampled in a trial of the OX40 agonist ivuxolimab. The receptors were sampled from an adult with an advanced solid tumor such as melanoma, head and neck, liver or kidney cancer.

For this clone: The same CDR3 can be traced to other DNA sequences in this sample. This chain links TRBV7-7 with TRBJ2-5; possible D gene TRBD2, 5 bases. Looked up from germline, CDR1 is SSHAT and CDR2 is FNYEAQ (reference sequence). The CDR3 contains 14 residues. The V and J ends lost 5 bases and 1 base respectively, with 11 bases between them. The CDR3 region has the DNA TGTGCCAGCAGCGGGAGTGGGTTCCAAGAGACCCAGTACTTC. This translates into CASSGSGFQETQYF.

This chain uses TRBV14 with TRBJ2-2; D remains unclear. The V gene lost 1 base and the J gene lost 3 bases, with 6 bases spanning the gap. The CDR3 runs 14 residues. Germline-derived CDR1 and CDR2 are SGHDN and FVKESK. The CDR3 region is CASSQGRYTGELFF. CDR3 nucleotide sequence: TGTGCCAGCAGCCAAGGCAGATACACCGGGGAGCTGTTTTTT.

The chain recombines TRBV28 with TRBJ2-7; unclear D gene. CDR1 is MDHEN, CDR2 SYDVKM, per germline. Trimming left V 0 bases short and J 2 bases short, with 5 bases between. The CDR3 is made up of 13 amino acids. CDR3 coding DNA: TGTGCCAGCAGTTTATGGCAGACCTACGAGCAGTACTTC. The encoded protein is CASSLWQTYEQYF.

This clone occurred a few times. The V and J genes are TRBV18 and TRBJ1-4; the D is unclear. Trimming stripped 5 bases from V and 7 bases from J, with 11 bases between. The CDR3 sequence is 13 residues long. In germline, CDR1 is KGHSH, CDR2 LQKENI. The chain's CDR3 is CASSMDRSEKLFF. CDR3 DNA: TGTGCCAGCTCAATGGACCGAAGTGAAAAACTGTTTTTT.

The chain is built from TRBV6-5 and TRBJ1-1; D not resolved. The V and J ends lost 0 bases and 10 bases respectively, with 15 bases between them. Germline V CDR1 and CDR2: MNHEY, SVGAGI. The CDR3 covers 14 residues. CDR3 protein: CASSYSEVLPGAFF. CDR3 in DNA: TGTGCCAGCAGTTACTCGGAGGTCTTACCGGGAGCTTTCTTT.

This chain joins TRBV27 and TRBJ1-6; D gene ambiguous. Germline CDR1 and CDR2: MNHEY and SMNVEV (reference sequence). The ends were cut back, 4 bases at V and 6 bases at J, with 16 bases in the middle. This CDR3 has 16 residues. CDR3 sequence reads: CASSSGLLGANSPLHF. The CDR3 DNA sequence: TGTGCCAGCAGTTCCGGACTGCTTGGAGCTAATTCACCCCTCCACTTT.

V is TRBV11-1 and J is TRBJ2-7, with D possibly TRBD2 on 8 matching bases. The CDR3 extends over 16 amino acids. The germline V gene encodes CDR1 SGHAT and CDR2 FQDESV (reference sequence). V lost 4 bases and J 1 base, leaving 17 bases between the germline ends. The CDR3: CASSSYRGLGSYEQYF. The CDR3 nucleotides read TGTGCCAGCAGCTCATACAGGGGACTAGGGTCCTACGAGCAGTACTTC.

V gene TRBV23-1 combines with J gene TRBJ2-1; D may be TRBD2 (6 bases). TRBV23-1 is an open reading frame, and its role is uncertain. The V end lost 9 bases, the J end lost 0 bases, and 15 bases lay between the germline ends. CDR3 size: 15 residues. The CDR3 is CARPEGIGSYNEQFF. The CDR3 nucleotides are TGCGCCAGACCGGAGGGAATTGGCTCCTACAATGAGCAGTTCTTC.

In nucleotides, the CDR3 is TGTGCCAGTAGTAGGTCAATAAGCCGCTCTGGGGCCAACGTCCTGACTTTC. Translating it yields CASSRSISRSGANVLTF. V is TRBV19 and J is TRBJ2-6, with D uncertain. The CDR3 sequence is 17 residues long. In germline, CDR1 is LNHDA, CDR2 SQIVND (reference sequence). The ends were cut back, 4 bases at V and 0 bases at J, with 13 bases in the middle. The full variable domain, completed using reference TRBV19 and TRBJ2-6, is DGGITQSPKYLFRKEGQNVTLSCEQNLNHDAMYWYRQDPGQGLRLIYYSQIVNDFQKGDIAEGYSVSREKKESFPLTVTSAQKNPTAFYLCASSRSISRSGANVLTFGAGSRLTVL.

This chain uses TRBV9 with TRBJ2-1; D call uncertain. Germline CDR1 and CDR2: SGDLS and YYNGEE. Trimming removed 4 bases at V and 2 bases at J, with 7 bases between. CDR3 length equals 13 residues. The DNA for the CDR3 is TGTGCCAGCAGCATCAATACCTACAATGAGCAGTTCTTC. Protein: CASSINTYNEQFF.

This clone has only one observation. The gene calls are TRBV18 and TRBJ2-2; D not certain. The germline CDR1 and CDR2 sequences are KGHSH and LQKENI. V gave up 5 bases and J gave up 4 bases, with 8 bases separating them. This CDR3 contains 13 residues. This CDR3 reads CASSSTVTGELFF. CDR3 nucleotide sequence: TGTGCCAGCTCATCGACTGTCACCGGGGAGCTGTTTTTT. Drawing the rest from reference TRBV18 and TRBJ2-2, the complete variable domain is NAGVMQNPRHLVRRRGQEARLRCSPMKGHSHVYWYRQLPEEGLKFMVYLQKENIIDESGMPKERFSAEFPKEGPSILRIQQVVRGDSAAYFCASSSTVTGELFFGEGSRLTVL.

The V gene is TRBV9, the J gene TRBJ1-1; D unclear. CDR3 length: 13 amino acids. The V and J ends lost 0 bases and 2 bases respectively, with 5 bases between them. CDR1 is SGDLS, CDR2 YYNGEE, per germline. The CDR3 loop is CASSVGPNTEAFF. The CDR3 DNA follows: TGTGCCAGCAGCGTAGGTCCCAACACTGAAGCTTTCTTT.

This clone was found once. CDR3 protein: CASSWARGGADTQYF. The DNA for the CDR3 is TGTGCCAGTAGTTGGGCCCGGGGGGGCGCAGATACGCAGTATTTT. This sequence joins TRBV19 and TRBJ2-3; 8 positions agree with TRBD2. Per the germline V gene, CDR1 is LNHDA and CDR2 is SQIVND (reference sequence). The CDR3 extends over 15 amino acids. V trimming: 5 bases; J trimming: 4 bases; junction bases outside the gene matches: 8.

This chain connects TRBV28 to TRBJ2-6, with D perhaps matching TRBD2 (5 bases). Germline V CDR1 and CDR2: MDHEN, SYDVKM. V lost 5 bases to trimming and J lost 3 bases, with 20 bases between them. The CDR3 has 18 residues. The CDR3 sequence is CASSPGGMDPVGANVLTF. In nucleotides, the CDR3 is TGTGCCAGCAGTCCAGGAGGAATGGACCCAGTTGGGGCCAACGTCCTGACTTTC. Full variable domain (remainder filled in from reference TRBV28 and TRBJ2-6): DVKVTQSSRYLVKRTGEKVFLECVQDMDHENMFWYRQDPGLGLRLIYFSYDVKMKEKGDIPEGYSVSREKKERFSLILESASTNQTSMYLCASSPGGMDPVGANVLTFGAGSRLTVL.

The genes are TRBV18 and TRBJ1-1; 8 bases line up with TRBD1. The CDR3 has 13 residues. Germline assignment: CDR1 KGHSH and CDR2 LQKENI. V was pared by 3 bases and J by 3 bases, with 0 bases of the junction left unmatched. The CDR3 DNA follows: TGTGCCAGCTCACCGGGACAGGACACTGAAGCTTTCTTT. This sequence encodes CASSPGQDTEAFF. The full variable domain, in which reference TRBV18 and TRBJ1-1 provide the parts outside the CDR3, is NAGVMQNPRHLVRRRGQEARLRCSPMKGHSHVYWYRQLPEEGLKFMVYLQKENIIDESGMPKERFSAEFPKEGPSILRIQQVVRGDSAAYFCASSPGQDTEAFFGQGTRLTVV.